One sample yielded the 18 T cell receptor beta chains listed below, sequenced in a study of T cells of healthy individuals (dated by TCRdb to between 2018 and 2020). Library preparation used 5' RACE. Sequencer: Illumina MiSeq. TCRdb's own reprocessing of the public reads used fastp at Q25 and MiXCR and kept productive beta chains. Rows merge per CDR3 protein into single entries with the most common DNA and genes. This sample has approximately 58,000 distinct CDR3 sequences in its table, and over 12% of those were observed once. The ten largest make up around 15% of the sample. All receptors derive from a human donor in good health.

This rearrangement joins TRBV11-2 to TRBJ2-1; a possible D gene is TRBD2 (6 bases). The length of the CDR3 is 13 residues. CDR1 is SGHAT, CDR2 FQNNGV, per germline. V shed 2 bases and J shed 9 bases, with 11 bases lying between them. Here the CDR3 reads CASSLRLDGEQFF. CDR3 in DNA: TGTGCCAGCAGCTTAAGACTAGATGGTGAGCAGTTCTTC.

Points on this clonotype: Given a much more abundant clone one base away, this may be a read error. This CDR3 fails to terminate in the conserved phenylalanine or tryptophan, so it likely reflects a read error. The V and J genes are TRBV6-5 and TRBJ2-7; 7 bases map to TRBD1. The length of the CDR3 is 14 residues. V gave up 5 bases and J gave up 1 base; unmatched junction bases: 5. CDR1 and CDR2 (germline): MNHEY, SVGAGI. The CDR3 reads CASSTGVLSYEQYL. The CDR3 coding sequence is TGTGCCAGCAGTACAGGGGTCCTTTCCTACGAGCAGTACTTA.

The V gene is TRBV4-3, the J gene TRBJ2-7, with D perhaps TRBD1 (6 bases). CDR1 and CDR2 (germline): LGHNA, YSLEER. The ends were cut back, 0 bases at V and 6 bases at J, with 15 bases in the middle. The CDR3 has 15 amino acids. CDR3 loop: CASSQDQGLFLEQYF. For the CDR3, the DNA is TGCGCCAGCAGCCAAGACCAGGGGCTCTTTCTCGAGCAGTACTTC.

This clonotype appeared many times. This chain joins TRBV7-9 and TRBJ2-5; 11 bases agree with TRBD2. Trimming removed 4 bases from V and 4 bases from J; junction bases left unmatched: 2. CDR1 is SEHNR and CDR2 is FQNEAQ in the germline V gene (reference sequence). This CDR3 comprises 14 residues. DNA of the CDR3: TGTGCCAGCAGCTCGACTAGCGGGATAGAGACCCAGTACTTC. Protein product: CASSSTSGIETQYF.

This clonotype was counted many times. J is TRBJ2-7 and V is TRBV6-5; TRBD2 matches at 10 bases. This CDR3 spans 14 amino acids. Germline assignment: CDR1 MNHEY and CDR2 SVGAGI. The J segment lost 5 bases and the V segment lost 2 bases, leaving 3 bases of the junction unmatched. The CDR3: CASSYASGGDEQYF. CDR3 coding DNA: TGTGCCAGCAGTTACGCTAGCGGGGGTGACGAGCAGTACTTC.

CDR3 nucleotide sequence: TGTGCCAGCAGCTTAGGCTCTAGCGGGAACAATGAGCAGTTCTTC. This gives the protein CASSLGSSGNNEQFF. The chain employs TRBV11-2 and TRBJ2-1; 9 bases align to TRBD2. Germline V gives CDR1 SGHAT, CDR2 FQNNGV. This CDR3 has 15 residues. J gave up 5 bases and V 1 base, and 3 bases lay outside the gene matches.

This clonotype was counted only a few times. CDR3 sequence reads: CASGGGALLVTNEKLFF. The CDR3 DNA sequence: TGTGCCAGCGGCGGGGGGGCCTTACTCGTGACTAATGAAAAACTGTTTTTT. The rearrangement joins TRBV12-3 or TRBV12-4 to TRBJ1-4; possibly TRBD1 for D (6 bases). V dropped 8 bases and J dropped 2 bases, with 21 bases sitting between them. This CDR3 spans 17 amino acids.

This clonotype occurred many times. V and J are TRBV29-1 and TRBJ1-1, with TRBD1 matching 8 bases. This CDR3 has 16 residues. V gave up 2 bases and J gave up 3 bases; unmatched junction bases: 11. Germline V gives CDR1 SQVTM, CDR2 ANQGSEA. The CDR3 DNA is TGCAGCGTTGAACTCGGGACAGGCGGTGGTGACACTGAAGCTTTCTTT. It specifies CSVELGTGGGDTEAFF.

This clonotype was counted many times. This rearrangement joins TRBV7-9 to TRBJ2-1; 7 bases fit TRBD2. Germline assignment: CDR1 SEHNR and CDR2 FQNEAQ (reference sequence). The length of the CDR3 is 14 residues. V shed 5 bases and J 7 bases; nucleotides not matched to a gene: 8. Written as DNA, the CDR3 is TGTGCCAGCAGCCCCAACGGGGGGAATAATGAGCAGTTCTTC. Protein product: CASSPNGGNNEQFF.

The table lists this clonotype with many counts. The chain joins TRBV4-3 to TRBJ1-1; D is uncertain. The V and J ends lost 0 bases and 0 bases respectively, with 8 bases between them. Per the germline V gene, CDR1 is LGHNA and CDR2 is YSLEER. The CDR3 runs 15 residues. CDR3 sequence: CASSQEVSVNTEAFF. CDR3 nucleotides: TGCGCCAGCAGCCAAGAGGTCAGCGTGAACACTGAAGCTTTCTTT.

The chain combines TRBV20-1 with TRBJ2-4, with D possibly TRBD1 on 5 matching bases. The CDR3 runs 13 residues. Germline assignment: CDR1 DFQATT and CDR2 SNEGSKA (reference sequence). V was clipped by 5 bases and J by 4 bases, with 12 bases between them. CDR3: CSASDRTKNIQYF. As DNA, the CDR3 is TGCAGTGCTTCAGACAGAACGAAAAACATTCAGTACTTC.

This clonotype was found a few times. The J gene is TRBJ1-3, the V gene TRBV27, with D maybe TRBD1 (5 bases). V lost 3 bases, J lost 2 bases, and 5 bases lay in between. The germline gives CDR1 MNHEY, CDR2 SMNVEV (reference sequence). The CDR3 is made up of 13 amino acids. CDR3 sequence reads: CASSLTAGNTIYF. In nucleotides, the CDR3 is TGTGCCAGCAGTTTGACAGCTGGAAACACCATATATTTT.

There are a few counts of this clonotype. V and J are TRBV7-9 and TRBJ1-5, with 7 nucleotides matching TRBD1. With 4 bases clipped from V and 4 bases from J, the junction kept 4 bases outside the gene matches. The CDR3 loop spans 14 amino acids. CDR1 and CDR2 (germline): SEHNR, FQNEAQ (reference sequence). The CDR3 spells CASSWDRENQPQHF. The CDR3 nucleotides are TGTGCCAGCAGCTGGGACAGAGAAAATCAGCCCCAGCATTTT.

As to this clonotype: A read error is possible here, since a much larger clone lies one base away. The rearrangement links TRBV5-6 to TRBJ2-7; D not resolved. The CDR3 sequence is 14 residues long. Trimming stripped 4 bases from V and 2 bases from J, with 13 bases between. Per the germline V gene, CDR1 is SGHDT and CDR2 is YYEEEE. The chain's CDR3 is CASSSLTGAYEQYF. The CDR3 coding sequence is TGTGCCAGCAGCAGCCTTACCGGAGCCTACGAGCAGTACTTC.

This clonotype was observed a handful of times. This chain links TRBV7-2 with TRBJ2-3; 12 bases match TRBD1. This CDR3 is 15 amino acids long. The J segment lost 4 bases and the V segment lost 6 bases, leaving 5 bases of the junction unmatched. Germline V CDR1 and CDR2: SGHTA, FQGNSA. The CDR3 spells CASRGDRGPADTQYF. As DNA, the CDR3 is TGTGCCAGCAGAGGGGACAGGGGGCCAGCAGATACGCAGTATTTT.

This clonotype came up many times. For the CDR3, the DNA is TGCGCCAGCAGCTTGGGAGGGAATTCAGATACGCAGTATTTT. It encodes CASSLGGNSDTQYF. The rearrangement links TRBV5-1 to TRBJ2-3, with D possibly matching TRBD2 (5 bases). V shed 0 bases and J shed 4 bases, with 9 bases lying between them. CDR3 length: 14 amino acids. The germline gives CDR1 SGHRS, CDR2 YFSETQ.

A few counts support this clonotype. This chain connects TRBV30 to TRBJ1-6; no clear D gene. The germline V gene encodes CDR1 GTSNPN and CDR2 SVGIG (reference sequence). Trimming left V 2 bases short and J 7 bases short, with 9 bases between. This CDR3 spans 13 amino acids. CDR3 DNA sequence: TGTGCCTGGAGTCTGGGCGAAAATTCACCCCTCCACTTT. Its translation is CAWSLGENSPLHF. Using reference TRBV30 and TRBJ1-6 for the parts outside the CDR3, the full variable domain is SQTIHQWPATLVQPVGSPLSLECTVEGTSNPNLYWYRQAAGRGLQLLFYSVGIGQISSEVPQNLSASRPQDRQFILSSKKLLLSDSGFYLCAWSLGENSPLHFGNGTRLTVT.

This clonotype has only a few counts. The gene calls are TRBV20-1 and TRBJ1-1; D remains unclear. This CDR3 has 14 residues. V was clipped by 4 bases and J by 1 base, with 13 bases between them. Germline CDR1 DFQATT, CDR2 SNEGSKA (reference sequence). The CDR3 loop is CSANTVYQNTEAFF. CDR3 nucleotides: TGCAGTGCTAACACTGTCTATCAGAACACTGAAGCTTTCTTT.